This T cell receptor beta chain was captured by sequencing in a study of blood T cell repertoires in COVID-19 (TCRdb year 2020). A note on the overall study: Samples from collaborators originated in the United States, Italy and Spain and spanned both the acute and convalescent phases of COVID-19. The material from the prospective study consisted of cDNA or gDNA derived from T cells, B-cell-depleted T cells, or PBMCs. Where available, HLA class I and class II types were obtained from metadata supplied by the sample provider rather than from assay-based typing. The repertoires were made available in a free public database intended to serve as a resource for research on the immune response to SARS-CoV-2. Subjects who had been exposed to COVID-19, were actively infected with it, or had recovered from it provided the deeply sampled blood TCRbeta repertoires that made up the dataset. The samples were drawn from two sources: the first 160 participants of the ongoing ImmuneRACE study, and over 950 subjects contributed by 6 global collaborators. Nearly every sample came with metadata listing a de-identified subject ID, COVID-19 status, age in years and sex. The paper as a whole reports these results and caveats: The quantity of clinical and demographic metadata differed by source and by participant and was supplied without curation.

Remarks on this clone: Its antigen is unknown. No quality values exist for individual bases; no much larger clone is one base distant.

The collaborating institutions used their own protocols to collect whole blood in K2EDTA tubes. For TCRbeta analysis, collaborators shipped samples in one of three forms: frozen whole blood, isolated PBMCs, or DNA extracted from either of those sample types. TCRbeta CDR3 regions were amplified from genomic DNA by means of the immunoSEQ Assay, a bias-controlled multiplex PCR. On the study's bioinformatics: Nucleated cell counts per sample were estimated from amplification of reference gene primers within the assay. To quantify the absolute abundance of each unique TCRbeta CDR3 rearrangement, sequence reads were collapsed and filtered. For each sample, productive Simpson clonality was calculated by taking the square root of Simpson's diversity index across productive rearrangements. TCRdb holds this immuneACCESS table with in-frame rearrangements only. Some clones are missing; in checked studies, unresolved V genes explain under half, and the rest has no known cause. V, J and clone size are taken as reported in that table, and D and trimming were inferred from the DNA itself. This sample gives over 85,000 clones in total; just over 85% of them show up just once. Of the sample, roughly 8.1% is held by the ten largest clones.

V is cut by 2 bases and J by 7 bases, and the space between the germline ends is 9 bases. The CDR3, from cysteine to phenylalanine, totals 13 residues. The CDR3 DNA has 39 bases and is translated from base 1. CDR1 and CDR2 were assigned from the germline V gene as SGHVS and FQNEAQ. The sequence joins TRBV7-8 to TRBJ1-5; a confident D gene designation cannot be given. The source is a woman between 65 and 79 years old with acute or convalescent COVID-19. Input material: peripheral blood. This receptor has the CDR3 CASSLNSPQPQHF. The nucleotides are TGTGCCAGCAGCTTAAACTCCCCCCAGCCCCAGCATTTT.